A selection of T cell receptor beta chains follows, all from one sample in a study of T cells in Graves' hyperthyroidism and ophthalmopathy. From the multiplex PCR reads, TCRdb called clonotypes with MiXCR, one entry per CDR3 protein. The data hold a few hundred thousand distinct CDR3 sequences, with more than 12% observed a single time. The specimen sequenced was blood. The receptors stem from a woman aged 25 to 39 with Graves' ophthalmopathy. Each CDR3 is given with its conserved first and last residue. The D gene is left open where the match is weak. Only some rows state a clone size, as once, few, many or a class for expanded clones.

D: NA; V: TRBV2; J: TRBJ2-7; size: many; CDR3: CASPRPGGYEQYF; DNA: TGTGCCAGCCCACGACCAGGGGGGTACGAGCAGTACTTC
D: NA; V: TRBV2; J: TRBJ1-2; size: many; CDR3: CASSVSQGRRYGYTF; DNA: TGTGCCAGCAGTGTTTCGCAGGGGAGAAGGTATGGCTACACCTTC
D: NA; V: TRBV20-1; J: TRBJ1-1; size: many; CDR3: CSARPSDVGGNTEAFF; DNA: TGCAGTGCTAGACCTAGCGACGTGGGGGGCAACACTGAAGCTTTCTTT
D: NA; V: TRBV2; J: TRBJ2-1; size: many; CDR3: CASSKGRAAYNEQFF; DNA: TGTGCCAGCAGTAAGGGCAGGGCCGCCTACAATGAGCAGTTCTTC
D: NA; V: TRBV15; J: TRBJ2-7; size: many; CDR3: CATSRDQVGYEQYF; DNA: TGTGCCACCAGCAGAGATCAGGTTGGGTACGAGCAGTACTTC
D: TRBD1; V: TRBV28; J: TRBJ1-6; size: many; CDR3: CASSSRTGAIIFSPLHF; DNA: TGTGCCAGCAGTTCACGGACAGGGGCGATTATTTTTTCACCCCTCCACTTT
D: NA; V: TRBV6-1; J: TRBJ1-2; size: many; CDR3: CASVASAGTAYGYTF; DNA: TGTGCCAGCGTGGCCTCGGCGGGGACCGCCTATGGCTACACCTTC
D: NA; V: TRBV5-5; J: TRBJ2-3; size: many; CDR3: CASSLNAIEGARADTQYF; DNA: TGTGCCAGCAGCTTGAACGCTATAGAAGGGGCGAGAGCAGATACGCAGTATTTT
D: NA; V: TRBV20-1; J: TRBJ2-7; size: many; CDR3: CSASSDYEQYF; DNA: TGCAGTGCTAGCTCCGACTACGAGCAGTACTTC
D: TRBD2; V: TRBV7-3; J: TRBJ2-1; size: few; CDR3: CASSPRSSGGLNEQFF; DNA: TGTGCCAGCAGCCCCCGGAGTAGCGGGGGGTTAAATGAGCAGTTCTTC
D: NA; V: TRBV18; J: TRBJ1-1; size: many; CDR3: CASSIGGFTEAFF; DNA: TGTGCCAGCTCTATAGGAGGTTTCACTGAAGCTTTCTTT
D: TRBD1; V: TRBV6-1; J: TRBJ1-2; size: many; CDR3: CASSFGTGLYGYTF; DNA: TGTGCCAGCAGTTTCGGGACAGGGCTCTATGGCTACACCTTC
D: NA; V: TRBV29-1; J: TRBJ2-2; size: NA; CDR3: CSVCPGHTGELFF; DNA: TGCAGCGTTTGCCCGGGGCACACCGGGGAGCTGTTTTTT
D: NA; V: TRBV12-3/TRBV12-4; J: TRBJ2-1; size: NA; CDR3: CASSYDSDSYNEQFF; DNA: TGTGCCAGCAGTTACGACAGCGACTCCTACAATGAGCAGTTCTTC
D: TRBD1; V: TRBV14; J: TRBJ2-7; size: NA; CDR3: CASSRLQGSPYEQYF; DNA: TGTGCCAGCAGCCGCCTACAGGGGAGCCCCTACGAGCAGTACTTC
D: TRBD2; V: TRBV20-1; J: TRBJ2-5; size: NA; CDR3: CSAKGGGDTGETQYF; DNA: TGCAGTGCTAAGGGCGGGGGGGACACCGGGGAGACCCAGTACTTC
D: TRBD1; V: TRBV7-2; J: TRBJ2-1; size: NA; CDR3: CASSFWPGQGENEQFF; DNA: TGTGCCAGCAGCTTCTGGCCGGGACAGGGGGAAAATGAGCAGTTCTTC
D: NA; V: TRBV7-2; J: TRBJ2-1; size: many; CDR3: CASSLAGVSSYNEQFF; DNA: TGTGCCAGCAGCTTAGCGGGGGTGAGCTCCTACAATGAGCAGTTCTTC
D: NA; V: TRBV11-2; J: TRBJ2-1; size: once; CDR3: CASSLNGNSYNEQFF; DNA: TGTGCCAGCAGCTTAAACGGGAACTCCTACAATGAGCAGTTCTTC
D: NA; V: TRBV20-1; J: TRBJ2-2; size: many; CDR3: CSARVSGRGGELFF; DNA: TGCAGTGCTAGAGTTTCAGGGAGAGGCGGGGAGCTGTTTTTT
D: NA; V: TRBV4-2; J: TRBJ1-3; size: few; CDR3: CASSQATHSGNTIYF; DNA: TGTGCCAGCAGCCAAGCCACTCACTCTGGAAACACCATATATTTT
D: NA; V: TRBV20-1; J: TRBJ1-5; size: many; CDR3: CSASGFQGESQPQHF; DNA: TGCAGTGCTAGTGGATTCCAGGGTGAGAGTCAGCCCCAGCATTTT
D: TRBD1; V: TRBV10-3; J: TRBJ1-1; size: many; CDR3: CAISEQGSGAFF; DNA: TGTGCCATCAGTGAACAGGGGAGCGGAGCTTTCTTT
D: TRBD1; V: TRBV11-2; J: TRBJ1-2; size: many; CDR3: CASSFAQGRTGYTF; DNA: TGTGCCAGCAGCTTCGCACAGGGGAGGACTGGCTACACCTTC
D: TRBD1; V: TRBV30; J: TRBJ1-6; size: NA; CDR3: CARSGQAGVSYNSPLHF; DNA: TGTGCCCGAAGCGGACAGGCTGGGGTCTCCTATAATTCACCCCTCCACTTT
D: NA; V: TRBV6-1; J: TRBJ1-2; size: few; CDR3: CASRLDRTYGYTF; DNA: TGTGCCAGCAGACTAGACAGGACCTATGGCTACACCTTC
D: NA; V: TRBV10-3; J: TRBJ1-1; size: many; CDR3: CAISESQGGMNTEAFF; DNA: TGTGCCATCAGTGAGTCACAGGGCGGCATGAACACTGAAGCTTTCTTT
D: NA; V: TRBV7-3; J: TRBJ2-3; size: many; CDR3: CASSLARVTDTQYF; DNA: TGTGCCAGCAGCTTAGCGCGAGTCACAGATACGCAGTATTTT
D: TRBD2; V: TRBV20-1; J: TRBJ2-2; size: many; CDR3: CSARDSRFLTSGGVAGELFF; DNA: TGCAGTGCTAGAGATAGTCGGTTTTTGACTAGCGGGGGGGTTGCCGGGGAGCTGTTTTTT
D: NA; V: TRBV20-1; J: TRBJ1-5; size: many; CDR3: CSAPTGSNQPQHF; DNA: TGCAGTGCCCCTACAGGGAGCAATCAGCCCCAGCATTTT
D: TRBD1; V: TRBV7-9; J: TRBJ2-1; size: many; CDR3: CASSPRGTGNEQFF; DNA: TGTGCCAGCAGCCCAAGGGGGACAGGGAATGAGCAGTTCTTC
D: NA; V: TRBV6-1; J: TRBJ2-1; size: few; CDR3: CASSDLRTDPYNEQFF; DNA: TGTGCCAGCAGTGACCTGAGGACGGACCCCTACAATGAGCAGTTCTTC
D: TRBD1; V: TRBV14; J: TRBJ2-1; size: few; CDR3: CASSQESDRVYNEQLF; DNA: TGTGCCAGCAGCCAAGAATCGGACAGGGTCTACAATGAGCAGCTCTTC
D: NA; V: TRBV5-8; J: TRBJ2-1; size: many; CDR3: CASSLEGGHSYNEQFF; DNA: TGTGCCAGCAGCTTGGAGGGCGGGCACTCCTACAATGAGCAGTTCTTC
D: NA; V: TRBV15; J: TRBJ1-6; size: few; CDR3: CATSRDKSLNSPLHF; DNA: TGTGCCACCAGCAGAGATAAGTCACTAAATTCACCCCTCCACTTT
D: NA; V: TRBV15; J: TRBJ1-2; size: many; CDR3: CATSRGGTAYGYTF; DNA: TGTGCCACCAGCAGAGGGGGGACCGCTTATGGCTACACCTTC
D: NA; V: TRBV20-1; J: TRBJ1-1; size: many; CDR3: CSARDSPGGTFF; DNA: TGCAGTGCTAGAGATTCCCCCGGAGGCACTTTCTTT
D: NA; V: TRBV2; J: TRBJ2-1; size: many; CDR3: CASSEQDRHNEQFF; DNA: TGTGCCAGCAGTGAACAGGACAGACACAATGAGCAGTTCTTC
D: TRBD1; V: TRBV28; J: TRBJ2-1; size: many; CDR3: CASSLGRTGDYNEQFF; DNA: TGTGCCAGCAGTTTAGGTAGGACAGGGGACTACAATGAGCAGTTCTTC
D: NA; V: TRBV12-3/TRBV12-4; J: TRBJ1-1; size: many; CDR3: CASSLSSGKAEAFF; DNA: TGTGCCAGCAGTTTATCCTCGGGGAAGGCTGAAGCTTTCTTT
D: TRBD1; V: TRBV28; J: TRBJ1-6; size: NA; CDR3: CASRSGQGMGNSPLHF; DNA: TGTGCCAGCAGGTCGGGACAGGGGATGGGTAATTCACCCCTCCACTTT
D: NA; V: TRBV27; J: TRBJ1-1; size: many; CDR3: CASVRDTMNTEAFF; DNA: TGTGCCAGCGTACGGGACACCATGAACACTGAAGCTTTCTTT